Listed below are T cell receptor beta chains from one sample, sequenced in a study of blood T cells in healthy people across ages. TCRdb re-called the 5' RACE reads with MiXCR, one entry per CDR3 protein. The profile shows around 1,700,000 distinct CDR3 sequences, under 30% of them singletons. The sequencing sample was made of blood. These receptors originate from a woman aged 25 to 45 in good health. Each CDR3 is given with its conserved first and last residue. D genes are given only for firm matches. Clone size is not always given. Where it is, it says once, few, many or a class for expanded clones.

CDR3 length,V gene,J gene,clone size,D gene,CDR3 DNA,CDR3 protein
19,TRBV20-1,TRBJ2-1,once,TRBD1,TGCAGTGCACGTAAACCGGGACAGGGGGTTAAGGGGGCCAAAAACATTCAGTTCTTC,CSARKPGQGVKGAKNIQFF
10,TRBV29-1,TRBJ2-7,many,-,TGCAGCGTTGATCGGGGCGAGCAGTACTTC,CSVDRGEQYF
13,TRBV7-2,TRBJ2-5,many,-,TGTGCCAGCAGCCCCTCAGGGGCGGAGACCCAGTACTTC,CASSPSGAETQYF
13,TRBV20-1,TRBJ1-5,few,-,TGCAGTGCCCGAGAGGTGCTGAATCAGCCCCAGCATTTT,CSAREVLNQPQHF
13,TRBV12-5,TRBJ2-7,many,TRBD1,TGTGCTAGTGGTCTGGGACAGTCCTACGAGCAGTACTTC,CASGLGQSYEQYF
14,TRBV5-1,TRBJ2-1,-,-,TGCGCCAGCAGCCACGGACTCTTCCCCGATGAGCAGTTCTTC,CASSHGLFPDEQFF
14,TRBV12-3/TRBV12-4,TRBJ2-3,few,-,TGTGCCAGCAGTCCCAAAAGCACCACTTCCACGCAGTATTTT,CASSPKSTTSTQYF
16,TRBV30,TRBJ2-1,-,-,TGTGCCTGGAGTGTAGAAGCGGGTACCTCCTACAATGAGCAGTTCTTC,CAWSVEAGTSYNEQFF
14,TRBV20-1,TRBJ2-1,few,TRBD2,TGCAGTGCTAAGCGGGGCGGAGGAGGGAATGAGCAGTTCTTC,CSAKRGGGGNEQFF
13,TRBV5-1,TRBJ1-4,few,-,TGCGCCAGCAGCTTGGTGGCAGATGAAAAACTGTTTTTT,CASSLVADEKLFF
15,TRBV7-2,TRBJ2-7,few,-,TGTGCCAGCAGCTTAGGGTGGCAGGGAACCTACGAGCAGTACTTC,CASSLGWQGTYEQYF
12,TRBV29-1,TRBJ2-3,-,-,TGCAGCGTTGTTACAGGGTCAGATACGCAGTATTTT,CSVVTGSDTQYF
16,TRBV12-3/TRBV12-4,TRBJ1-2,many,-,TGTGCCAGCAGTTTTTTGCTGACAGGTTCAAGCTATGGCTACACCTTC,CASSFLLTGSSYGYTF
15,TRBV11-2,TRBJ2-3,many,TRBD2,TGTGCCAGCAGCCCCGGCAGCGGGAACGCAGATACGCAGTATTTT,CASSPGSGNADTQYF
18,TRBV4-1,TRBJ2-1,-,-,TGCGCCAGCAGCCAACGAACGGCGCAGGACAGAGCATACAATGAGCAGTTCTTC,CASSQRTAQDRAYNEQFF
13,TRBV20-1,TRBJ2-5,-,TRBD2,TGCAGTGTTCCCGGCGGGGGACAAGAGACCCAGTACTTC,CSVPGGGQETQYF
16,TRBV4-3,TRBJ1-1,-,-,TGCGCCAGCACCCGGGACCCCGCGGGTGGTAGCACTGAAGCTTTCTTT,CASTRDPAGGSTEAFF
14,TRBV7-3,TRBJ2-2,-,TRBD1,TGTGCCAGCAGCTGGGACAGGGGGTTCGGGGAGCTGTTTTTT,CASSWDRGFGELFF
13,TRBV24-1,TRBJ1-1,-,TRBD1,TGTGCCACCAGTGATCTTTCGACAGGGCGAGCTTTCTTT,CATSDLSTGRAFF
13,TRBV20-1,TRBJ2-3,-,-,TGCAGTGCTCCTATGGACTCAGTAGATACGCAGTATTTT,CSAPMDSVDTQYF
14,TRBV12-3/TRBV12-4,TRBJ2-7,many,-,TGTGCCAGCAGGTCTCAGGGAGGATCCAACGAGCAGTACTTC,CASRSQGGSNEQYF
13,TRBV7-9,TRBJ1-4,many,-,TGTGCCAGCAGTTTTAGGTTGAATGAAAAACTGTTTTTT,CASSFRLNEKLFF
15,TRBV4-1,TRBJ2-1,few,-,TGCGCCAGCAGCCAAGCTAGCTGGTCCTACAATGAGCAGTTCTTC,CASSQASWSYNEQFF
15,TRBV6-5,TRBJ2-1,-,TRBD2,TGTGCCAGCAGTCTGCTAGCGGGAGGGCCAGGTGAGCAGTTCTTC,CASSLLAGGPGEQFF
15,TRBV7-2,TRBJ2-1,-,TRBD2,TGTGCCAGCAGCTTGAGCGGGGCAAGATACAATGGGCAGTTCTTC,CASSLSGARYNGQFF
14,TRBV7-2,TRBJ2-3,few,-,TGTGCCAGCAGCTTAGGAAATCCCACAGATACGCAGTATTTT,CASSLGNPTDTQYF
13,TRBV29-1,TRBJ2-3,few,-,TGCAGCGTTTACGCGGGGAGCACAGATACGCAGTATTTT,CSVYAGSTDTQYF
15,TRBV18,TRBJ2-7,few,-,TGTGCCCGCCTACGGGGGCGGGACGGCGTCTACGAGCAGTACTTC,CARLRGRDGVYEQYF
14,TRBV3-1,TRBJ2-5,-,TRBD2,TGTGCCAGCAGCCAACGGACTAGCGGGGAGACCCAGTACTTC,CASSQRTSGETQYF
13,TRBV27,TRBJ2-7,many,-,TGTGCCACCGGAACGCAACCTGGCTACGAGCAGTACTTC,CATGTQPGYEQYF
14,TRBV5-1,TRBJ2-7,many,-,TGCGCCAGCAGCGATTCGGACATATCCTACGAGCAGTACTTC,CASSDSDISYEQYF
17,TRBV4-1,TRBJ1-2,few,-,TGCGCCAGCAGCCAAACCCAGGGACAAGCCCTTAGCTATGGCTACACCTTC,CASSQTQGQALSYGYTF
15,TRBV7-2,TRBJ2-3,few,TRBD2,TGTGCCAGCAGCGCTGGACTAGCGGGCGGGGATACGCAGTATTTT,CASSAGLAGGDTQYF
15,TRBV19,TRBJ1-1,-,-,TGTGCCAGTAGTATATTAAGGGGGAAGAACACTGAAGCTTTCTTT,CASSILRGKNTEAFF
16,TRBV7-2,TRBJ2-3,many,TRBD2,TGTGCCAGCAGCCCTAGGCTAGCGGGAGGCACAGATACGCAGTATTTT,CASSPRLAGGTDTQYF
13,TRBV4-1,TRBJ1-5,few,-,TGCGCCAGCAGAGGGGGTAGCAATCATCCCCAGCATTTT,CASRGGSNHPQHF
14,TRBV3-1,TRBJ1-2,-,-,TGTGCCAGCAGCGTTTCATCAGGGAGCTATGGCTACACCTTC,CASSVSSGSYGYTF